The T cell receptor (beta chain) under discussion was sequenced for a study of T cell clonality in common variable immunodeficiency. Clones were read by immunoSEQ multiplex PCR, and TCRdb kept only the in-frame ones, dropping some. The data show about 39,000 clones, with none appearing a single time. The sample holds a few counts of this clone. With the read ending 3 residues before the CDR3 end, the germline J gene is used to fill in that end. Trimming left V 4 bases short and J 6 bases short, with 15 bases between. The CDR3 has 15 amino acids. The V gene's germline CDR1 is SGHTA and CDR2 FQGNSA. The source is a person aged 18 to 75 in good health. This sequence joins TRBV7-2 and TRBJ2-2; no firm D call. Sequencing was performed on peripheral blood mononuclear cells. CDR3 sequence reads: CASSYGQTLAGELFF. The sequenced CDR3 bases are TGTGCCAGCAGCTATGGGCAGACCCTTGCCGGGGAG.